This T cell receptor beta chain was identified during a study of a mutant IDH1 vaccine in newly diagnosed glioma. Study observations and caveats: The authors found pseudoprogression apparently unrelated to changes in top peripheral T cell clonotypes.

TCRdb's table, derived via immunoSEQ multiplex PCR, lists solely in-frame clones and lacks some. Of 25,000 to 30,000 clones listed, roughly four fifths are singletons. Time point here: week 23, last vaccination. Vaccination comprised doses that each held 300 ug of mutant IDH1 20-mer peptide, plus topical imiquimod. Remarks on this clone: The target antigen is unknown.

The CDR3 has 12 amino acids. After removal of 6 bases from V and 8 bases from J, the junction contained 7 bases not matched to a gene. Germline V gene lookup returns CDR1 SGDLS and CDR2 YYNGEE. The clonotype comes from a woman aged 25 to 39 with glioma. V usage is TRBV9 and J usage is TRBJ1-1; 7 bases match TRBD1. The sample here was PBMCs, taken from a glioma patient whose treatment included an IDH1 peptide vaccine. The CDR3 region has the DNA TGTGCCAGCAACAGGGGCGAGGTGGAAGCTTTCTTT. This sequence encodes CASNRGEVEAFF.